This record looks at one TCR beta chain sequence and its context. Its target is unknown. This specimen comes from a study of OX40 agonist ivuxolimab in advanced cancers. As for the study in general: Males comprised 82.7% of the group, whose mean age was 60 years (range roughly 20 to 90). Study observations and caveats: With doses of 0.1-3.0 mg/kg, partial responders showed among the lowest clonal expansion.

Some clones are missing from TCRdb's copy, which holds only in-frame ones; the method was immunoSEQ multiplex PCR. The repertoire holds around 80,000 clones, with around nine tenths as singletons. The input for sequencing was CD4+ or CD8+ T cells sorted from blood, taken in a trial of the OX40 agonist ivuxolimab. The origin of this receptor is an adult with an advanced solid tumor such as melanoma, head and neck, liver or kidney cancer.

Here the CDR3 reads CASSPVSRGGLNEQFF. Here the CDR3 DNA reads TGTGCCAGCTCACCGGTATCGCGGGGGGGCCTTAATGAGCAGTTCTTC. The rearrangement links TRBV18 to TRBJ2-1; the match to TRBD2 covers 9 bases. Germline V gene sequence: CDR1 KGHSH, CDR2 LQKENI. Losses at the gene ends were 3 bases for V and 7 bases for J; bases not matched to a gene: 10. CDR3 size: 16 residues. Drawing the rest from reference TRBV18 and TRBJ2-1, the complete variable domain is NAGVMQNPRHLVRRRGQEARLRCSPMKGHSHVYWYRQLPEEGLKFMVYLQKENIIDESGMPKERFSAEFPKEGPSILRIQQVVRGDSAAYFCASSPVSRGGLNEQFFGPGTRLTVL.